Listed below are T cell receptor beta chains from one sample, sequenced in a study of T cells in Graves' hyperthyroidism and ophthalmopathy. TCRdb processed the multiplex PCR reads anew with MiXCR; each CDR3 protein has one entry. The data contain about 420,000 distinct CDR3 sequences, roughly 13% of them singletons. The specimen sequenced was blood. Source of these receptors: a woman under 30 with Graves' hyperthyroidism. The CDR3 runs from the conserved cysteine through the conserved F or W. D genes are given only for firm matches. Expanded clones get a size class; other rows say once, few or many, or leave the size out.

CDR3 length	D gene	J gene	V gene	clone size	CDR3 DNA	CDR3 protein
10	NA	TRBJ2-5	TRBV20-1	few	TGCAGTGGAGGAGGGGAGACCCAGTACTTC	CSGGGETQYF
15	NA	TRBJ1-1	TRBV19	NA	TGTGCCAGTATTACTTTAGGAGGGGAGGTCACTGAAGCTTTCTTT	CASITLGGEVTEAFF
16	TRBD1	TRBJ2-3	TRBV5-6	many	TGTGCCAGCAGCTGGGGACAGGGGTCCCGCACAGATACGCAGTATTTT	CASSWGQGSRTDTQYF
15	NA	TRBJ2-7	TRBV14	few	TGTGCCAGCAGCCAAGATCTTGCTAGATCCTACGAGCAGTACTTC	CASSQDLARSYEQYF
15	TRBD1	TRBJ1-1	TRBV9	few	TGTGCCAGCAGCGTAGACCTGGACAGGGACACTGAAGCTTTCTTT	CASSVDLDRDTEAFF
16	TRBD1	TRBJ2-1	TRBV28	many	TGTGCCAGCAGTACCCGGGACAGCGATCCCTACAATGAGCAGTTCTTC	CASSTRDSDPYNEQFF
12	NA	TRBJ2-3	TRBV12-3/TRBV12-4	NA	TGTGCCAGCAGCCCAGGGCCAAATACGCAGTATTTT	CASSPGPNTQYF
15	TRBD1	TRBJ1-2	TRBV6-1	few	TGTGCCAGCAGTTTCCCACAGGGGGCCGGCTATGGCTACACCTTC	CASSFPQGAGYGYTF
15	NA	TRBJ2-1	TRBV7-8	many	TGTGCCAGCAGCGAATTTGACGGGAGTCACAATGAGCAGTTCTTC	CASSEFDGSHNEQFF
15	NA	TRBJ1-5	TRBV6-1	NA	TGTGCCAGCAACCGAGGGCCTTATAGCAATCAGCCCCAGCATTTT	CASNRGPYSNQPQHF
13	TRBD1	TRBJ1-6	TRBV20-1	NA	TGCAGTGCTTCGCGGACAGGGAATTCACCCCTCCACTTT	CSASRTGNSPLHF
16	TRBD2	TRBJ2-7	TRBV5-1	NA	TGCGCCAGCAGCTTGGCGACGACTAGCGGAGAGGGTGAGCAGTACTTC	CASSLATTSGEGEQYF
12	TRBD1	TRBJ2-7	TRBV28	NA	TGTGCCACCGACAGGGGGTTTCACGAGCAGTACTTC	CATDRGFHEQYF
12	NA	TRBJ2-7	TRBV12-3/TRBV12-4	many	TGTGCCAGCAGTCGTGGGACCCTCGAGCAGTACTTC	CASSRGTLEQYF
17	NA	TRBJ2-4	TRBV12-3/TRBV12-4	many	TGTGCCAGCAGTTTAAACTACGGGTCTGTGGGCAAAAACATTCAGTACTTC	CASSLNYGSVGKNIQYF
16	TRBD1	TRBJ1-1	TRBV28	many	TGTGCCAGCAGACCGGGACAGGCTTATTGGGGGACTGAAGCTTTCTTT	CASRPGQAYWGTEAFF
15	NA	TRBJ2-1	TRBV11-2	few	TGTGCCAGCAGCTTAATCCCGGGGCACTACAATGAGCAGTTCTTC	CASSLIPGHYNEQFF
17	TRBD1	TRBJ1-2	TRBV5-5	NA	TGCGCCAGCAGCCCAGGCCCGGGAGGGGGCAAGAACTATGGCTACACCTTC	CASSPGPGGGKNYGYTF
14	NA	TRBJ1-2	TRBV6-6	NA	TGTGCCAGCAGTTACTCGGTGGGGAACTATGGCTACACCTTC	CASSYSVGNYGYTF
15	TRBD2	TRBJ2-1	TRBV12-3/TRBV12-4	many	TGTGCCAGCAGTTTGTGGACTAGCGGGGGTAATGAGCAGTTCTTC	CASSLWTSGGNEQFF
18	TRBD2	TRBJ2-7	TRBV7-2	few	TGTGCCAGCAGCTTAATTGGGACTAGCGGGAGGGCCTCTTACGAGCAGTACTTC	CASSLIGTSGRASYEQYF
15	TRBD1	TRBJ2-5	TRBV28	many	TGTGCCAGCAGTTCGTCGGGACAGGGAAAAGAGACCCAGTACTTC	CASSSSGQGKETQYF
14	NA	TRBJ1-4	TRBV5-1	many	TGCGCCAGCAGCTGGGGAGGGGAGAAAGAAAAACTGTTTTTT	CASSWGGEKEKLFF
15	NA	TRBJ2-1	TRBV5-6	many	TGTGCCAGCAGCTTGGCCTCGGACGGTTACAATGAGCAGTTCTTC	CASSLASDGYNEQFF
18	TRBD1	TRBJ2-2	TRBV7-3	NA	TGTGCCAGCAGCTTAAGAGGGGGCGGGTCTGCGGGCACCGGGGAGCTGTTTTTT	CASSLRGGGSAGTGELFF
15	NA	TRBJ1-3	TRBV2	few	TGTGCCAGCATCTTAGGACCGACCTCTGGAAACACCATATATTTT	CASILGPTSGNTIYF
14	NA	TRBJ2-3	TRBV20-1	NA	TGCAGTGCTCCGCCAGGGGGGAGCACAGATACGCAGTATTTT	CSAPPGGSTDTQYF
11	TRBD1	TRBJ1-1	TRBV28	many	TGTGCCAGCAGTTTATGGGACAGGGCTTTCTTT	CASSLWDRAFF
15	NA	TRBJ1-1	TRBV19	few	TGTGCCAGTAGTATACAGGGCCAGGCGACCGATGAAGCTTTCTTT	CASSIQGQATDEAFF
19	NA	TRBJ1-6	TRBV4-3	NA	TGCGCCAGCAGCCAAGAGGGTCGAACAGGGCAGCCCTATAATTCACCCCTCCACTTT	CASSQEGRTGQPYNSPLHF
15	NA	TRBJ1-4	TRBV5-5	NA	TGTGCCAGCAGCCACATAACAGGGATTAATGAAAAACTGTTTTTT	CASSHITGINEKLFF
17	NA	TRBJ1-6	TRBV11-2	few	TGTGCCAGCAGCTTAGATTTCGTCAGGGTGGATAATTCACCCCTCCACTTT	CASSLDFVRVDNSPLHF
15	TRBD2	TRBJ2-5	TRBV20-1	NA	TGCAGTGCTGGTAGCGGGAGGGCCTTTCTGGAGACCCAGTACTTC	CSAGSGRAFLETQYF
15	TRBD2	TRBJ2-1	TRBV2	NA	TGTGCCAGCAGGAGGACTAGCTCCCCCTACAATGAGCAGTTCTTC	CASRRTSSPYNEQFF
14	NA	TRBJ1-1	TRBV12-3/TRBV12-4	many	TGTGCCAGCAGTTCTCGGGTCTTGAACACTGAAGCTTTCTTT	CASSSRVLNTEAFF
11	NA	TRBJ2-1	TRBV7-9	many	TGTGCCAGCAGCCTCAACAGGGAGCAGTTCTTC	CASSLNREQFF
13	NA	TRBJ2-7	TRBV30	many	TGTGCCTGGAGTATGACTGGCCTCTACGAGCAGTACTTC	CAWSMTGLYEQYF
15	NA	TRBJ1-4	TRBV18	few	TGTGCCAGCTCACCAGACGTAAACCCCAATGAAAAACTGTTTTTT	CASSPDVNPNEKLFF
16	TRBD2	TRBJ2-3	TRBV18	many	TGTGCCAGCTCACCGCCGGGACTAGCGAGCACAGATACGCAGTATTTT	CASSPPGLASTDTQYF
15	NA	TRBJ2-2	TRBV6-1	few	TGTGCCAGCACATCGGTGGGGTTGGACACCGGGGAGCTGTTTTTT	CASTSVGLDTGELFF
15	TRBD1	TRBJ2-7	TRBV27	many	TGTGCCAGCAGTTTAAGACAGGGAATAGCCTACGAGCAGTACTTC	CASSLRQGIAYEQYF
18	TRBD2	TRBJ2-3	TRBV6-2/TRBV6-3	NA	TGTGCCAGCAGCCATCGCCGGGTGGCGGGAGTGGGAACAGATACGCAGTATTTT	CASSHRRVAGVGTDTQYF
15	NA	TRBJ2-7	TRBV6-1	NA	TGTGCCAGCATCAAACCGGGACGGGGGACTGAAGAGCAGTACTTC	CASIKPGRGTEEQYF
20	TRBD2	TRBJ2-6	TRBV7-2	NA	TGTGCCAGCAGCCCAGAGATGAATAGCGGGAGGGCCGCTGGGGCCAACGTCCTGACTTTC	CASSPEMNSGRAAGANVLTF
15	NA	TRBJ2-5	TRBV12-3/TRBV12-4	many	TGTGCCAGCAGCCCTATGTTGGGGCCTCAAGAGACCCAGTACTTC	CASSPMLGPQETQYF